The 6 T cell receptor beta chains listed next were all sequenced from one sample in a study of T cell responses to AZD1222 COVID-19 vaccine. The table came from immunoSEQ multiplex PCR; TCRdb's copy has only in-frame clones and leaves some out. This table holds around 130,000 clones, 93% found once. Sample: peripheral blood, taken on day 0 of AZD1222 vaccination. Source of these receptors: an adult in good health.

The CDR3 DNA reads as TGCGCCAGCAGCACAGGACAGGTCACGTTGAACACTGAAGCTTTCTTT. Encoded protein: CASSTGQVTLNTEAFF. The chain uses TRBV5-1 and TRBJ1-1, with 7 bases fitting TRBD1. V lost 4 bases, J lost 0 bases, and 9 bases stayed unmatched. In germline, CDR1 is SGHRS, CDR2 YFSETQ. The CDR3 covers 16 residues. Full variable domain (rest looked up from reference TRBV5-1 and TRBJ1-1): KAGVTQTPRYLIKTRGQQVTLSCSPISGHRSVSWYQQTPGQGLQFLFEYFSETQRNKGNFPGRFSGRQFSNSRSEMNVSTLELGDSALYLCASSTGQVTLNTEAFFGQGTRLTVV.

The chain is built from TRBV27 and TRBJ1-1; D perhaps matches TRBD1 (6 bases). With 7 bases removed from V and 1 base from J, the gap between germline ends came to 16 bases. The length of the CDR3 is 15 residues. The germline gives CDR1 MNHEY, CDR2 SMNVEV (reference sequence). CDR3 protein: CASTRGFSGNTEAFF. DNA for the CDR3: TGTGCCAGCACGAGGGGGTTCAGCGGGAACACTGAAGCTTTCTTT.

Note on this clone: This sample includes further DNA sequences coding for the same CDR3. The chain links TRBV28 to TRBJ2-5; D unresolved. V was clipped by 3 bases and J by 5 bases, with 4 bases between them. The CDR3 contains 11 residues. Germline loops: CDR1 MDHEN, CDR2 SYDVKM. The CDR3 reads CASSLTETQYF. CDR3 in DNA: TGTGCCAGCAGTTTGACCGAGACCCAGTACTTC.

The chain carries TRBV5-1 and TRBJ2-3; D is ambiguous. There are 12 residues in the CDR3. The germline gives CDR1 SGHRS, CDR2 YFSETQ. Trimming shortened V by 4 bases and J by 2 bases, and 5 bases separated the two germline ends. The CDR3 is CASSQVTDTQYF. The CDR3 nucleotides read TGCGCCAGCAGCCAAGTCACAGATACGCAGTATTTT.

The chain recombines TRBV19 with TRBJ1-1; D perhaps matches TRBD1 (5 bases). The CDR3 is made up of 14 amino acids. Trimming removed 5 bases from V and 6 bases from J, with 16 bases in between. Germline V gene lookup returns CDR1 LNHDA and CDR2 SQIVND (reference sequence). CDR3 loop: CASSRSTRGPEAFF. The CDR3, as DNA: TGTGCCAGTAGTCGATCAACCCGGGGACCTGAAGCTTTCTTT. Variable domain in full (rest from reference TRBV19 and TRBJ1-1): DGGITQSPKYLFRKEGQNVTLSCEQNLNHDAMYWYRQDPGQGLRLIYYSQIVNDFQKGDIAEGYSVSREKKESFPLTVTSAQKNPTAFYLCASSRSTRGPEAFFGQGTRLTVV.

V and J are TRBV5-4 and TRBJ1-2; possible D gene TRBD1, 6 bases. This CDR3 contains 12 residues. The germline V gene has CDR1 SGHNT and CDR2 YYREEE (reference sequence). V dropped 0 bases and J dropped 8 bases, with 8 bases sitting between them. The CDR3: CASSLVGGGYTF. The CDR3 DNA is TGTGCCAGCAGCTTGGTGGGGGGCGGCTACACCTTC.